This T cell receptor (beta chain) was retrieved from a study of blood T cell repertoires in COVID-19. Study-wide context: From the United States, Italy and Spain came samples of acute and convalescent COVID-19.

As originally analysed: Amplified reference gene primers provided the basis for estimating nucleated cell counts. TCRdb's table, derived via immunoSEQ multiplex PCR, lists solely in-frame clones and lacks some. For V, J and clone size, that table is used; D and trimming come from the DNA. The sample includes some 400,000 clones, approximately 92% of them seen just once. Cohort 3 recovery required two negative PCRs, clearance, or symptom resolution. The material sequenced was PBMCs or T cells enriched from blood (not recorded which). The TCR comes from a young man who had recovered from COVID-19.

CDR3 amino acids: CASSRTGGEKLFF. In DNA form, the CDR3 reads TGTGCCAGTTCCCGGACCGGGGGGGAAAAACTGTTTTTT. V gene TRBV12-3 or TRBV12-4 combines with J gene TRBJ1-4; possible D gene TRBD1, 5 bases. V was trimmed by 9 bases and J by 8 bases, leaving 16 bases between them. This CDR3 contains 13 residues.